Below are 15 T cell receptor beta chains sequenced from a single sample in a study of T cell responses to AZD1222 COVID-19 vaccine. The table came from immunoSEQ multiplex PCR; TCRdb's copy has only in-frame clones and leaves some out. The sample yields 140,000 to 150,000 clones, 80% to 95% seen once. Sequencing was performed on peripheral blood, taken on day 0 of MenACWY control vaccination. Receptors originate from an adult in good health.

The chain links TRBV12-3 or TRBV12-4 to TRBJ2-3; 10 positions agree with TRBD1. CDR3 length: 13 residues. The junction had 3 bases not matched to a gene; V was cut back by 6 bases and J by 6 bases. This CDR3 is CASSRDRGDTQYF. In DNA form, the CDR3 reads TGTGCCAGCAGCAGGGACAGGGGTGATACGCAGTATTTT.

The V gene is TRBV9, the J gene TRBJ2-5; no firm D call. The CDR3 spans 12 residues. Germline lookup yields CDR1 SGDLS and CDR2 YYNGEE. V dropped 3 bases and J dropped 7 bases, with 10 bases sitting between them. CDR3 coding DNA: TGTGCCAGCAGCGCCCTAAGAGGGACCCAGTACTTC. Amino acid sequence: CASSALRGTQYF.

The V call is TRBV6-5, the J call TRBJ2-1, with TRBD2 identical over 10 bases. V shed 6 bases, J shed 7 bases, and the junction held 9 bases outside the gene matches. Germline CDR1 reads MNHEY; CDR2 reads SVGAGI. The CDR3 sequence is 15 residues long. CDR3 residues: CASRSDPSGRNEQFF. The CDR3 DNA is TGTGCCAGCAGATCGGACCCTAGCGGGAGAAATGAGCAGTTCTTC.

V usage is TRBV7-9 and J usage is TRBJ2-3; D is uncertain. Germline CDR1 and CDR2: SEHNR and FQNEAQ (reference sequence). The CDR3 loop spans 11 amino acids. Trimming stripped 4 bases from V and 10 bases from J, with 9 bases between. The DNA of the CDR3 is TGTGCCAGCAGCTCCTCTAGATCGCAGTATTTT. Translation: CASSSSRSQYF.

The chain links TRBV27 to TRBJ2-3; the D is unclear. Per the germline V gene, CDR1 is MNHEY and CDR2 is SMNVEV (reference sequence). The CDR3 is made up of 12 amino acids. Trimming pared 11 bases from V and 5 bases from J, leaving 14 bases between. The CDR3 sequence is CARLRVVDTQYF. CDR3 nucleotides: TGTGCCCGGCTACGGGTGGTAGATACGCAGTATTTT.

This chain links TRBV30 with TRBJ2-5; D may match TRBD1 or TRBD2 (5 bases each). Trimming took off 0 bases at V and 9 bases at J, with 11 bases between the two ends. The germline V gene has CDR1 GTSNPN and CDR2 SVGIG (reference sequence). There are 12 residues in the CDR3. CDR3 bases: TGTGCCTGGAGTGTCGGGACCGCGCCCCAGTACTTC. It codes for CAWSVGTAPQYF.

The V gene is TRBV29-1, the J gene TRBJ2-3; D uncertain. Germline-derived CDR1 and CDR2 are SQVTM and ANQGSEA. V dropped 3 bases and J dropped 4 bases, with 8 bases sitting between them. The length of the CDR3 is 12 residues. The CDR3: CSVEAIPDTQYF. The CDR3 DNA sequence: TGCAGCGTTGAGGCCATACCAGATACGCAGTATTTT.

The genes are TRBV18 and TRBJ1-2, with no clear D. The CDR3 sequence is 15 residues long. Trimming took off 3 bases at V and 8 bases at J, with 19 bases between the two ends. Germline CDR1 reads KGHSH; CDR2 reads LQKENI. CDR3 sequence: CASSPNAGRLGGYTF. The CDR3 DNA follows: TGTGCCAGCTCACCTAATGCTGGGCGTTTAGGAGGCTACACCTTC.

There are a few counts of this clone. V gene TRBV5-1 combines with J gene TRBJ2-7, with D perhaps TRBD1 or TRBD2 (6 bases each). There are 15 residues in the CDR3. Trimming took off 8 bases at V and 2 bases at J, with 20 bases between the two ends. The germline gives CDR1 SGHRS, CDR2 YFSETQ. The CDR3: CARSIYRDLPYEQYF. DNA for the CDR3: TGCGCCAGGTCGATTTACAGGGACTTACCCTACGAGCAGTACTTC.

V usage is TRBV2 and J usage is TRBJ2-7, with 11 bases aligning to TRBD1. Germline CDR1 SNHLY, CDR2 FYNNEI. The CDR3 runs to 14 residues. The V segment lost 5 bases and the J segment 4 bases; nucleotides outside the gene matches: 4. This CDR3 reads CASSRGQGAYEQYF. CDR3 nucleotides: TGTGCCAGCAGTCGAGGACAGGGGGCTTACGAGCAGTACTTC.

V and J are TRBV19 and TRBJ1-2; D gene uncertain. V gave up 7 bases and J gave up 8 bases, with 14 bases separating them. This CDR3 spans 12 amino acids. The germline CDR1 and CDR2 sequences are LNHDA and SQIVND (reference sequence). CDR3 sequence: CASNSGYWGYTF. CDR3 sequence (DNA): TGTGCCAGTAACTCTGGTTATTGGGGCTACACCTTC.

The CDR3 DNA reads TGTGCCAGCAGTTTTAACACAGATACGCAGTATTTT. It encodes CASSFNTDTQYF. The chain links TRBV2 to TRBJ2-3, with D unclear. V lost 5 bases, J lost 2 bases, and 5 bases lay in between. The CDR3 consists of 12 residues. Germline V lookup: CDR1 SNHLY, CDR2 FYNNEI.

The CDR3 sequence is CASSFRGKGETQYF. As DNA, the CDR3 is TGTGCCAGCAGTTTCAGAGGGAAAGGAGAGACCCAGTACTTC. The rearrangement joins TRBV27 to TRBJ2-5; D perhaps matches TRBD2 (5 bases). CDR1 is MNHEY, CDR2 SMNVEV, per germline (reference sequence). Trimming took 3 bases from V and 4 from J, leaving 12 bases between them. The CDR3 length is 14 residues.

V is TRBV9 and J is TRBJ2-1; D is unresolved. The germline gives CDR1 SGDLS, CDR2 YYNGEE. Trimming left V 6 bases short and J 8 bases short, with 3 bases between. The CDR3 loop spans 9 amino acids. The CDR3 region is CASKDEQFF. The DNA for the CDR3 is TGTGCCAGCAAGGATGAGCAGTTCTTC.

The rearrangement joins TRBV28 to TRBJ1-5, with 7 bases lining up with TRBD1. The CDR3 is 15 residues long. Germline V gene data show CDR1 as MDHEN and CDR2 as SYDVKM. Losses at the gene ends were 7 bases for V and 1 base for J; bases not matched to a gene: 7. CDR3: CASNIGTVSNQPQHF. As DNA, the CDR3 is TGTGCCAGCAATATTGGGACAGTAAGCAATCAGCCCCAGCATTTT.